Described below is a single T cell receptor (beta chain) sequence and its context. What this receptor recognizes is not known. No much larger clonotype is one base removed from it; base qualities were not supplied. The time point label on this specimen signifies: cycle 1 day 1 (C1D1), immediately before nivolumab initiation. Every trial patient had relapsed after autologous stem cell transplantation, and cohorts A, B and C differed in prior brentuximab vedotin exposure. The trial cohort comprised some 60 patients with relapsed/refractory classical Hodgkin lymphoma whose best overall responses were complete response, partial response or progressive disease. In the multi-cohort phase II CheckMate 205 trial, trial patients received single-agent nivolumab. Best overall response was determined by an independent review committee according to the 2007 International Working Group response criteria. Trial PBMCs were collected immediately before nivolumab initiation (C1D1) and during therapy at cycle 2 day 1 and cycle 4 day 1. Peripheral blood was collected in 8 mL Vacutainer Cell Preparation Tubes, from which PBMCs were isolated by centrifugation and then cryopreserved.

This sample is drawn from a study of PD-1 blockade in classical Hodgkin lymphoma (dated by TCRdb to 2020 to 2022). Study-level background: Nivolumab dosing was 3 mg/kg intravenously every 2 weeks, continuing until either disease progression or unacceptable toxicity. To define a peripheral blood immune signature of response to PD-1 blockade in classical Hodgkin lymphoma, the study combined TCR beta sequencing with CyTOF.

The Qiagen DNeasy kit was used to extract genomic DNA from unsorted PBMCs and from the negatively selected CD4+ and CD8+ fractions. Amplification of TCR beta CDR3 regions was done by immunoSEQ multiplex PCR with primers that anneal to V and J segments. Amplification bias was minimized using a synthetic immune receptor repertoire, and residual bias was removed computationally after sequencing. As for how the authors treated the data: Custom Python scripts were used to quantify repertoire diversity as the Shannon entropy index. Unsorted, CD4+ and CD8+ repertoires were analyzed separately, except for combined analyses in which CD4+ and CD8+ sequences were merged in silico. A clone was considered expanded if an increase in frequency of at least 2-fold after treatment relative to C1D1 was found, and a pseudocount of 0.5 was applied to clones undetected at baseline. Singleton clones were defined as clones with 0 or 1 copy at C1D1, and non-singleton clones were defined as clones with 2 or more copies. Clones expanded in unsorted samples were labelled as CD4+, CD8+ or unknown by matching protein sequences in sorted samples from the same patient. Diversity changes from C1D1 to C4D1 were tested in paired samples using Wilcoxon tests. What TCRdb holds here is the immuneACCESS table cut down to in-frame rearrangements. Part of the clones is not present; checked against another copy, under half of the missing clones reflect an unresolved V gene, and the others are unexplained. Clone size and the V and J calls come from that table; the DNA yielded D and trimming. This sample comprises roughly 61,000 clones, approximately 90% of them detected only once. The ten largest clones capture over 12% of the sample.

The CDR3 sequence holds 13 residues, the cysteine and phenylalanine included. The sequence is cut down to CDR3 DNA, 39 bases in frame from base 1. The germline V gene specifies SGHTA as CDR1 and FQGNSA as CDR2. Trimming at the junction amounts to 6 bases on V and 7 bases on J, and the germline ends lie 10 bases apart. Results and caveats for the whole study, not just this receptor: By C4D1, a significant rise was seen in CD4+ TCR diversity but not in CD8+ TCR diversity (p=0.0027 vs p=0.16), and the rise was most apparent among complete responders (p=0.02). Diversity was lower in patients who began nivolumab less than 1 year after ASCT, so these patients were left out of later analyses to avoid confounding by immune reconstitution. The study covered only a single clinical trial cohort, and the causes of the repertoire differences, possibly disease activity or prior therapy, were still not defined. Among trial patients, those achieving complete response had baseline diversity similar to that of newly diagnosed patients, while diversity was significantly lower in partial responders and progressors. Baseline TCR diversity was reported to be lower in newly diagnosed patients than in healthy donors and to be lower still in relapsed/refractory patients.

This specimen consisted of peripheral blood mononuclear cells (PBMCs), obtained at baseline. The TCR sequence derives from a human donor with classical Hodgkin lymphoma. Recombination connected TRBV7-2 to TRBJ1-6, with the D gene call left open. The DNA sequence follows: TGTGCCAGCAGTATCCAGGAGAATTCACCCCTCCACTTT. Translated, this gives CASSIQENSPLHF.